The next 15 T cell receptor beta chains were all read from a single sample in a study of blood T cell repertoires in COVID-19. Clones were read by immunoSEQ multiplex PCR, and TCRdb kept only the in-frame ones, dropping some. There are 200,000 to 300,000 clones in the sample; approximately 80% occur only once, and under 5% lies in the top ten. Sequencing used peripheral blood. The source of these receptors is a man aged 60 to 69 with acute or convalescent COVID-19.

This clone was counted a single time. This chain links TRBV2 with TRBJ2-5, with D perhaps TRBD2 (5 bases). From germline, CDR1 is SNHLY and CDR2 FYNNEI. V lost 2 bases to trimming and J lost 7 bases, with 8 bases between them. The CDR3 extends over 12 amino acids. CDR3 nucleotides: TGTGCCAGCAGTGAATTGGGGAGGACCCAGTACTTC. Its protein product is CASSELGRTQYF.

The gene calls are TRBV6-2 or TRBV6-3 and TRBJ1-2, with a tentative D call TRBD1 (5 bases). The CDR3 is 12 residues long. Germline CDR1 MNHEY, CDR2 SVGEGT. The V gene lost 2 bases and the J gene lost 9 bases, with 10 bases spanning the gap. Here the CDR3 reads CASSYARDSYTF. In nucleotides, the CDR3 is TGTGCCAGCAGTTACGCCAGGGATAGCTACACCTTC.

The chain links TRBV2 to TRBJ2-7, with 7 bases identical to TRBD1. This CDR3 is 13 amino acids long. CDR1 SNHLY and CDR2 FYNNEI come from the germline V gene. J was trimmed by 0 bases and V by 5 bases; bases with no gene match: 1. The CDR3 nucleotides are TGTGCCAGCAGTCGGGACAGCTCCTACGAGCAGTACTTC. Its protein is CASSRDSSYEQYF.

J is TRBJ1-5 and V is TRBV10-3; D is unresolved. CDR3 length: 20 residues. The germline V gene has CDR1 ENHRY and CDR2 SYGVKD. V shed 2 bases and J shed 0 bases, with 23 bases lying between them. The CDR3 DNA sequence: TGTGCCATCAGTGAGGCCGAACTATCAGTGATCTTATATAGCAATCAGCCCCAGCATTTT. Amino acids: CAISEAELSVILYSNQPQHF.

The gene calls are TRBV4-1 and TRBJ2-7; TRBD2 aligns across 9 bases. The CDR3 runs to 17 residues. The germline V gene has CDR1 MGHRA and CDR2 YSYEKL. V was clipped by 0 bases and J by 5 bases; unmatched bases: 11. The CDR3 region has the DNA TGCGCCAGCAGCCAAGATGGTAGCGGGGGTGTACGGAACGAGCAGTACTTC. Encoded protein: CASSQDGSGGVRNEQYF.

The chain carries TRBV5-4 and TRBJ1-6, with a weak D call TRBD1 (6 bases). V was cut by 3 bases and J by 7 bases, with 14 bases left in between. The CDR3 covers 15 residues. Per germline, CDR1 SGHNT and CDR2 YYREEE (reference sequence). CDR3 loop: CASSSWTVLNSPLHF. Written as DNA, the CDR3 is TGTGCCAGCAGCTCGTGGACAGTGTTAAATTCACCCCTCCACTTT. Based on the CDR3 plus reference TRBV5-4 and TRBJ1-6, the full variable domain is ETGVTQSPTHLIKTRGQQVTLRCSSQSGHNTVSWYQQALGQGPQFIFQYYREEENGRGNFPPRFSGLQFPNYSSELNVNALELDDSALYLCASSSWTVLNSPLHFGNGTRLTVT.

The rearrangement uses TRBV6-4 and TRBJ2-1, with unresolved D. V lost 0 bases to trimming and J lost 5 bases, with 5 bases between them. The CDR3 covers 13 residues. CDR1 is MRHNA, CDR2 SNTAGT, per germline. The CDR3: CASSDSSNNEQFF. CDR3 DNA: TGTGCCAGCAGTGACTCGTCCAACAATGAGCAGTTCTTC.

This chain links TRBV5-1 with TRBJ1-1; 9 bases fit TRBD1. Germline assignment: CDR1 SGHRS and CDR2 YFSETQ. The CDR3 covers 14 residues. V lost 4 bases to trimming and J lost 5 bases; unmatched junction nucleotides: 6. DNA of the CDR3: TGCGCCAGCAGCGAGGGACAGGGTGGTACTGAAGCTTTCTTT. Protein product: CASSEGQGGTEAFF.

CDR3 residues: CASSQTTSGDVSPQYF. DNA of the CDR3: TGTGCCAGCAGCCAAACGACTAGCGGGGATGTCTCACCGCAGTATTTT. The chain carries TRBV6-4 and TRBJ2-3; 11 bases line up with TRBD2. V trimming: 6 bases; J trimming: 10 bases; junction bases outside the gene matches: 15. Germline assignment: CDR1 MRHNA and CDR2 SNTAGT. CDR3 size: 16 residues.

V usage is TRBV5-1 and J usage is TRBJ1-2, with a possible D match to TRBD1 (5 bases). This CDR3 has 14 residues. Trimming took off 0 bases at V and 8 bases at J, with 14 bases between the two ends. Germline V gene lookup returns CDR1 SGHRS and CDR2 YFSETQ. CDR3 sequence reads: CASSLGEGLWGYTF. Written as DNA, the CDR3 is TGCGCCAGCAGCTTGGGCGAGGGACTCTGGGGCTACACCTTC.

This chain links TRBV5-3 with TRBJ2-3; 8 bases align to TRBD1. TRBV5-3 is classed as an ORF, of uncertain function. This CDR3 spans 15 amino acids. V gave up 3 bases and J gave up 1 base; unmatched junction bases: 4. The chain's CDR3 is CARSSGQAGTDTQYF. CDR3 sequence (DNA): TGTGCCAGAAGCTCGGGACAGGCTGGCACAGATACGCAGTATTTT.

This rearrangement joins TRBV29-1 to TRBJ1-2; D gene uncertain. The V end lost 3 bases, the J end lost 1 base, and 15 bases lay between the germline ends. This CDR3 spans 15 amino acids. CDR1 and CDR2 (germline): SQVTM, ANQGSEA. The CDR3 coding sequence is TGCAGCGTTGATCGCCAGGAGGATTTTAACTATGGCTACACCTTC. Translated, it gives CSVDRQEDFNYGYTF.

This chain joins TRBV21-1 and TRBJ1-3; the DNA was not used to check the table's D call, TRBD1. TRBV21-1 constitutes a pseudogene. The CDR3 is 15 amino acids. The CDR3 DNA is TGTGCCAGCAGCATAGAGACAAGCTCTGGAAACACCATATATTTT. It encodes CASSIETSSGNTIYF.

V usage is TRBV27 and J usage is TRBJ2-7, with 7 bases fitting TRBD2. The CDR3 has 15 residues. V dropped 3 bases and J dropped 1; count of bases not matched to a gene: 6. The germline V gene has CDR1 MNHEY and CDR2 SMNVEV (reference sequence). CDR3 region: CASSFGTSESYEQYF. CDR3 nucleotides: TGTGCCAGCAGTTTCGGAACTAGCGAATCCTACGAGCAGTACTTC.

V gene TRBV5-8 combines with J gene TRBJ2-5; D uncertain. The CDR3 contains 16 residues. Germline lookup yields CDR1 SGHTS and CDR2 YDEGEE. The ends were cut back, 1 base at V and 4 bases at J, with 17 bases in the middle. This chain's CDR3 is CASSLFQTPVGETQYF. CDR3 in DNA: TGTGCCAGCAGCTTGTTCCAGACACCCGTGGGAGAGACCCAGTACTTC.